The 3 T cell receptor beta chains below all came from one sample that was sequenced in a study of cytomegalovirus exposure and HLA in healthy donors. The primer mix had 60 Vbeta and 13 Jbeta primers. The method was immunoSEQ multiplex PCR; TCRdb's version includes in-frame clones alone and lacks a portion of them. The sample lists hundreds of thousands of clones, over 65% occurring once. The specimen was PBMCs. The receptors come from a man aged 35 to 55 in good health and CMV-seronegative.

The rearrangement joins TRBV4-1 to TRBJ1-2; 7 positions match TRBD1. Germline trimming cut 3 bases from V and 0 bases from J; bases unmatched to any gene: 4. This CDR3 region has 15 residues. Germline-derived CDR1 and CDR2 are MGHRA and YSYEKL. In nucleotides, the CDR3 is TGCGCCAGCAGCCAGCAGGACAGGACTAACTATGGCTACACCTTC. Translated, it gives CASSQQDRTNYGYTF.

The CDR3 protein is CASGLKVRTGVFDEQFF. In nucleotides, the CDR3 is TGTGCTAGTGGTTTGAAAGTAAGGACAGGGGTATTTGATGAGCAGTTCTTC. This rearrangement joins TRBV12-5 to TRBJ2-1, with 9 bases fitting TRBD1. CDR3 length: 17 amino acids. Germline V gives CDR1 LGHNT, CDR2 FRNRAP. V shed 2 bases, J shed 8 bases, and the junction held 13 bases outside the gene matches.

Only a few counts were recorded for this clone. The chain is built from TRBV11-2 and TRBJ2-7; 7 nucleotides line up with TRBD1. CDR1 is SGHAT, CDR2 FQNNGV, per germline. V shed 4 bases, J shed 3 bases, and the junction held 9 bases outside the gene matches. This CDR3 spans 15 amino acids. The chain's CDR3 is CASSSNPGQNYEQYF. The CDR3 coding sequence is TGTGCCAGCAGCTCTAATCCGGGACAGAACTACGAGCAGTACTTC.